Below are 27 T cell receptor beta chains sequenced from a single sample in a study of blood T cells in healthy people across ages. Next came a second PCR, run for roughly 7 to 12 cycles, which used a sample-barcoded 5' primer along with a J-beta primer mix. In TCRdb, the 5' RACE reads were re-called with MiXCR into one record per CDR3 protein. The top ten clones hold around 24% of a sample with 780,000 or so distinct CDR3 sequences, more than 55% of them seen once. Sequencing input: blood. The receptors were sampled from a man aged 40-49 years in good health.

This clonotype has just a few counts. This chain joins TRBV20-1 and TRBJ2-7, with a tentative D call TRBD1 (6 bases). V lost 3 bases and J lost 2, with 8 bases in between. Germline values: CDR1 DFQATT, CDR2 SNEGSKA (reference sequence). This CDR3 contains 12 residues. The DNA for the CDR3 is TGCAGTGCTAGGGGACAAGCCTACGAGCAGTACTTC. This sequence encodes CSARGQAYEQYF.

The chain uses TRBV10-3 and TRBJ2-5; 10 bases fit TRBD1. Germline-derived CDR1 and CDR2 are ENHRY and SYGVKD. There are 13 residues in the CDR3. V trimming: 7 bases; J trimming: 11 bases; junction bases outside the gene matches: 10. The CDR3 nucleotides are TGTGCCATCAATCCGGGACAGGGGCAAGAGCAGTACTTC. It encodes CAINPGQGQEQYF.

Only a few counts were recorded for this clonotype. This chain uses TRBV7-2 with TRBJ2-7; a possible D gene is TRBD1 (6 bases). There are 14 residues in the CDR3. The germline CDR1 and CDR2 sequences are SGHTA and FQGNSA. Trimming took off 5 bases at V and 6 bases at J, with 17 bases between the two ends. CDR3 sequence reads: CASSVLQGDGEQYF. DNA for the CDR3: TGTGCCAGCAGCGTGTTACAGGGAGATGGCGAGCAGTACTTC.

This clonotype was observed a few times. This chain links TRBV7-3 with TRBJ2-3, with 7 bases that match TRBD2. The CDR3 runs to 15 residues. Per germline, CDR1 SGHTA and CDR2 FQGTGA. V was pared by 2 bases and J by 1 base, with 3 bases of the junction left unmatched. The CDR3 nucleotides read TGTGCCAGCAGCTTAGGACTAGTTGGCACAGATACGCAGTATTTT. Protein: CASSLGLVGTDTQYF.

V and J are TRBV28 and TRBJ2-5, with D tentatively TRBD1 (5 bases). The CDR3 length is 12 residues. Trimming removed 4 bases from V and 11 bases from J, with 14 bases in between. CDR1 is MDHEN and CDR2 is SYDVKM in the germline V gene. The CDR3 here is CASSSQGAKQYF. DNA of the CDR3: TGTGCCAGCAGTTCTCAGGGTGCCAAGCAGTACTTC.

The rearrangement joins TRBV4-3 to TRBJ1-2; no firm D call. The V end lost 1 base, the J end lost 7 bases, and 13 bases lay between the germline ends. Germline V gene data show CDR1 as LGHNA and CDR2 as YSLEER. The CDR3 loop spans 14 amino acids. The CDR3 nucleotides are TGCGCCAGCAGCCAAGGAAGGCAGGCGGTTGGCTACACCTTC. It codes for CASSQGRQAVGYTF.

This clonotype turned up a few times. The chain joins TRBV27 to TRBJ1-5; D is possibly TRBD1 (6 bases). V dropped 5 bases and J dropped 3 bases, with 11 bases sitting between them. Germline CDR1 MNHEY, CDR2 SMNVEV (reference sequence). CDR3 length: 14 residues. The chain's CDR3 is CASSVQGPNQPQHF. CDR3 nucleotide sequence: TGTGCCAGCAGTGTACAGGGTCCCAATCAGCCCCAGCATTTT.

This chain links TRBV29-1 with TRBJ1-5; unclear D gene. Germline assignment: CDR1 SQVTM and CDR2 ANQGSEA. CDR3 length: 13 amino acids. V gave up 1 base and J gave up 0 bases, with 4 bases separating them. As DNA, the CDR3 is TGCAGCGTTGAAGTCAGTAGCAATCAGCCCCAGCATTTT. It specifies CSVEVSSNQPQHF.

In its sample, this clonotype was seen a few times. This chain connects TRBV28 to TRBJ2-1; 9 bases are a match to TRBD2. CDR3 length equals 15 residues. Germline V gene data show CDR1 as MDHEN and CDR2 as SYDVKM. The junction had 10 bases not matched to a gene; V was cut back by 6 bases and J by 7 bases. The CDR3 DNA reads as TGTGCCAGCAGAGTGAGTCTAGCGGGGAGGAATGAGCAGTTCTTC. Amino acids: CASRVSLAGRNEQFF.

The chain is built from TRBV4-2 and TRBJ2-3, with 14 bases that match TRBD2. After removal of 8 bases from V and 5 bases from J, the junction contained 9 bases not matched to a gene. Germline CDR1 LGHNA, CDR2 YNFKEQ. The CDR3 is 16 residues long. The CDR3 bases are TGTGCCAGCGGGGCCACCGGGACTAGCGGGAGAGATACGCAGTATTTT. Protein product: CASGATGTSGRDTQYF.

The chain links TRBV7-8 to TRBJ1-5, with a weak D call TRBD1 (6 bases). Germline V CDR1 and CDR2: SGHVS, FQNEAQ. The CDR3 covers 18 residues. V was shortened by 5 bases and J by 4 bases, with 24 bases between the two germline ends. The CDR3 loop is CASSNTDTGRVRNQPQHF. CDR3 DNA: TGTGCCAGCAGCAACACCGATACAGGGCGGGTCCGGAATCAGCCCCAGCATTTT.

This chain joins TRBV5-1 and TRBJ2-2; D unresolved. V shed 1 base and J shed 6 bases, with 7 bases lying between them. This CDR3 spans 13 amino acids. Looked up from germline, CDR1 is SGHRS and CDR2 is YFSETQ. The CDR3 loop is CASSLYSPGELFF. The CDR3 nucleotides are TGCGCCAGCAGCTTGTATTCTCCCGGGGAGCTGTTTTTT.

This clonotype was recorded only once. The V and J genes are TRBV27 and TRBJ2-3; D may be TRBD1 (5 bases). The CDR3 loop spans 16 amino acids. V was pared by 5 bases and J by 2 bases, with 17 bases between. The germline V gene encodes CDR1 MNHEY and CDR2 SMNVEV (reference sequence). CDR3 DNA sequence: TGTGCCAGCAGTCGCTCGGACCGACAGACCACAGATACGCAGTATTTT. This encodes CASSRSDRQTTDTQYF.

The rearrangement uses TRBV12-3 or TRBV12-4 and TRBJ1-2; 7 nucleotides agree with TRBD1. This CDR3 has 13 residues. The trim removed 5 bases at V and 8 bases at J, leaving 8 bases unmatched. CDR3 sequence: CASSRTGSWGYTF. CDR3 nucleotide sequence: TGTGCCAGCAGTAGGACAGGTTCTTGGGGCTACACCTTC.

The chain carries TRBV6-2 or TRBV6-3 and TRBJ2-5, with D perhaps being TRBD1 or TRBD2 (5 bases each). Germline V CDR1 and CDR2: MNHEY, SVGEGT. The CDR3 runs to 15 residues. V lost 5 bases to trimming and J lost 7 bases, with 20 bases between them. The CDR3 nucleotides read TGTGCCAGCAGTCCGGCTGCAGGGCCGGGGACGACCCAGTACTTC. It codes for CASSPAAGPGTTQYF.

The chain recombines TRBV28 with TRBJ2-1; D uncertain. The CDR3 extends over 15 amino acids. V was trimmed by 6 bases and J by 6 bases, leaving 18 bases between them. CDR1 and CDR2 from the germline V gene are MDHEN and SYDVKM. CDR3 sequence reads: CASSFHEKDGNEQFF. CDR3 in DNA: TGTGCCAGCAGCTTCCACGAGAAGGATGGCAATGAGCAGTTCTTC.

This clonotype appeared a single time. The chain has TRBV7-8 and TRBJ1-2; D may be TRBD1 (6 bases). V was trimmed by 2 bases and J by 1 base, leaving 11 bases between them. CDR3 length equals 15 residues. Germline CDR1 reads SGHVS; CDR2 reads FQNEAQ. The CDR3 loop is CASSLRRDINYGYTF. DNA for the CDR3: TGTGCCAGCAGCTTACGGCGGGACATTAACTATGGCTACACCTTC.

The chain employs TRBV2 and TRBJ1-2, with 9 positions matching TRBD1. Germline assignment: CDR1 SNHLY and CDR2 FYNNEI. The V gene end was trimmed by 4 bases and the J gene end by 3 bases; junction bases not matched to a gene: 9. The CDR3 is made up of 16 amino acids. This CDR3 is CASSVQRTGVDYGYTF. In DNA form, the CDR3 reads TGTGCCAGCAGTGTCCAGAGGACAGGGGTGGACTATGGCTACACCTTC.

The V and J genes are TRBV3-1 and TRBJ2-5; possible D gene TRBD1, 5 bases. The CDR3 consists of 16 residues. The germline V and J ends were trimmed by 4 bases and 3 bases, with 18 bases remaining between them. The germline gives CDR1 LGHDT, CDR2 YNNKEL (reference sequence). The CDR3 is CASSLGVRAIEETQYF. The CDR3 DNA follows: TGTGCCAGCAGCCTAGGGGTCAGGGCGATTGAAGAGACCCAGTACTTC.

Comments on this clonotype: An end of the junction differs from the germline gene, which may be a read error. The chain combines TRBV14 with TRBJ1-4; D gene uncertain. The CDR3 length is 14 residues. The germline V gene encodes CDR1 SGHDN and CDR2 FVKESK. The DNA of the CDR3 is TGTGCCAGAAGCCAAGTACGGACGAATGAAAAACTGTTTTTT. Translation gives CARSQVRTNEKLFF.

As to this clonotype: The junction shows a germline mismatch at one end, possibly a read error. This chain joins TRBV7-2 and TRBJ1-5, with 7 nucleotides matching TRBD1. The germline V gene encodes CDR1 SGHTA and CDR2 FQGNSA. The CDR3 covers 14 residues. The CDR3 reads CASSSRQGGQPQHF. Here the CDR3 DNA reads TGTGCCAGCAGCTCCCGACAGGGAGGGCAGCCTCAGCATTTT. The whole variable domain, remainder taken from reference TRBV7-2 and TRBJ1-5, is GAGVSQSPSNKVTEKGKDVELRCDPISGHTALYWYRQSLGQGLEFLIYFQGNSAPDKSGLPSDRFSAERTGGSVSTLTIQRTQQEDSAVYLCASSSRQGGQPQHFGDGTRLSIL.

This chain links TRBV9 with TRBJ2-1; D possibly matches TRBD1 or TRBD2 (6 bases each). V shed 0 bases and J shed 0 bases, with 10 bases lying between them. This CDR3 comprises 16 residues. Germline V CDR1 and CDR2: SGDLS, YYNGEE. As DNA, the CDR3 is TGTGCCAGCAGCGTAGGAGGGGGGTTCTCCTACAATGAGCAGTTCTTC. Its protein product is CASSVGGGFSYNEQFF. The full variable domain, its missing parts supplied by reference TRBV9 and TRBJ2-1, is DSGVTQTPKHLITATGQRVTLRCSPRSGDLSVYWYQQSLDQGLQFLIQYYNGEERAKGNILERFSAQQFPDLHSELNLSSLELGDSALYFCASSVGGGFSYNEQFFGPGTRLTVL.

V is TRBV29-1 and J is TRBJ2-1; 11 bases match TRBD1. This CDR3 contains 14 residues. After removal of 3 bases from V and 6 bases from J, the junction contained 4 bases not matched to a gene. Germline V CDR1 and CDR2: SQVTM, ANQGSEA. The CDR3 sequence is CSVEWDRGVNEQFF. Here the CDR3 DNA reads TGCAGCGTTGAGTGGGACAGGGGGGTCAATGAGCAGTTCTTC.

For this clonotype: Given a much more abundant clone one base away, this may be a read error. The gene calls are TRBV28 and TRBJ2-5; D unclear. CDR1 is MDHEN and CDR2 is SYDVKM in the germline V gene. This CDR3 comprises 14 residues. The CDR3 region is CTSSSPSYQETQYF. In DNA, the CDR3 is TGTACCAGCAGTTCCCCTTCGTACCAAGAGACCCAGTACTTC.

Many counts were recorded for this clonotype. Germline is not matched at one junction end, which may reflect a read error. The rearrangement links TRBV28 to TRBJ2-7; D unresolved. The CDR3 sequence is 12 residues long. CDR1 is MDHEN and CDR2 is SYDVKM in the germline V gene. The CDR3, as DNA: TGCGCCAGCAGCTCCTCCCTCTACGAGCAGTACTTC. It codes for CASSSSLYEQYF.

This chain uses TRBV4-1 with TRBJ2-5, with D perhaps matching TRBD1 (6 bases). Germline V CDR1 and CDR2: MGHRA, YSYEKL. Trimming pared 2 bases from V and 7 bases from J, leaving 14 bases between. The CDR3 has 14 amino acids. DNA of the CDR3: TGCGCCAGCAGCCAACTGCCCGGGACACCGACCCAGTACTTC. It is translated as CASSQLPGTPTQYF.

The CDR3 region has the DNA TGCAGCGTCAAGGGGGGGACAGGGGGCGAGGTCTACAATGAGCAGTTCTTC. It codes for CSVKGGTGGEVYNEQFF. V usage is TRBV29-1 and J usage is TRBJ2-1, with 12 bases that match TRBD1. Losses at the gene ends were 6 bases for V and 3 bases for J; bases not matched to a gene: 12. The CDR3 covers 17 residues. From germline, CDR1 is SQVTM and CDR2 ANQGSEA.